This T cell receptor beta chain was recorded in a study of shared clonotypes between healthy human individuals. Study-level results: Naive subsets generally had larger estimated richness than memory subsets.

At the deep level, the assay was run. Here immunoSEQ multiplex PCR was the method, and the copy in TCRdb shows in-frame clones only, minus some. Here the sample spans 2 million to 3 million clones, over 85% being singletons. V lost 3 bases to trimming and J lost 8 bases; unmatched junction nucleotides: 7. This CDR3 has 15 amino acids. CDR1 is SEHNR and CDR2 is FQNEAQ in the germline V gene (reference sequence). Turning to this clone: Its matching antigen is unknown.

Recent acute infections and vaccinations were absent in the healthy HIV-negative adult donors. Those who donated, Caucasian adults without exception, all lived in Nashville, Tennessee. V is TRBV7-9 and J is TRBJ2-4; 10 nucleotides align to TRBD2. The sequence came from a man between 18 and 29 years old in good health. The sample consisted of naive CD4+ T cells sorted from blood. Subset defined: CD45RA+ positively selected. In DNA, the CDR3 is TGTGCCAGCAGCTTCGGAGCGGGAGGGCCAGACATTCAGTACTTC. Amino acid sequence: CASSFGAGGPDIQYF.